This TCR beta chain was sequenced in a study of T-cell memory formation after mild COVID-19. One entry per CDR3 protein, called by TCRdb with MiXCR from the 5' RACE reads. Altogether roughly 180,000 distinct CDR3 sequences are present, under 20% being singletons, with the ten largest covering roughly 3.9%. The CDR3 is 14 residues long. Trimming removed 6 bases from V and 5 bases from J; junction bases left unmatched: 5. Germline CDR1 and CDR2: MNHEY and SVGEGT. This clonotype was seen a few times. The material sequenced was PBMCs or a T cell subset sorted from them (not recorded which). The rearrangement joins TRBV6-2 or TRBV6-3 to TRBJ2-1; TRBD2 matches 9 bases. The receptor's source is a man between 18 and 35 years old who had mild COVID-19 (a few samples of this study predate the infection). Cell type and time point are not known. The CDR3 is CASRQRGVDNEQFF. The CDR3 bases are TGTGCCAGCAGACAGCGGGGGGTAGACAATGAGCAGTTCTTC.